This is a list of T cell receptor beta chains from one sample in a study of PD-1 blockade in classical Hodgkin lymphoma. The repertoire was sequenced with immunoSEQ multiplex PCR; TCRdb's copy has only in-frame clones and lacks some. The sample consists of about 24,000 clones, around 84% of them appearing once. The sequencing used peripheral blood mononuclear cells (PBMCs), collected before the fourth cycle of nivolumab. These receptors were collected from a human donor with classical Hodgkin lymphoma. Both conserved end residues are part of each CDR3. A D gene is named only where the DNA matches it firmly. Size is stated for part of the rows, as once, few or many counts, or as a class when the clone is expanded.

CDR3aa: CAISESSGKLQYF
CDR3nt: TGTGCCATCAGTGAGTCGTCAGGGAAGTTGCAGTACTTC
j_gene: TRBJ2-7
v_gene: TRBV10-3
abundance: few
d_gene: -

CDR3aa: CASRSTQGWETQYF
CDR3nt: TGTGCCAGCAGGTCGACACAGGGGTGGGAGACCCAGTACTTC
j_gene: TRBJ2-5
v_gene: TRBV2
abundance: -
d_gene: TRBD1

CDR3aa: CAIRGTSGNGTQYF
CDR3nt: TGTGCCATCAGGGGGACTAGCGGGAACGGTACGCAGTATTTT
j_gene: TRBJ2-3
v_gene: TRBV10-3
abundance: once
d_gene: TRBD2

CDR3aa: CASSVLLNSPLHF
CDR3nt: TGTGCCAGCAGTGTTCTCCTAAATTCACCCCTCCACTTT
j_gene: TRBJ1-6
v_gene: TRBV6-1
abundance: -
d_gene: -

CDR3aa: CASSAEQGFGTDTQYF
CDR3nt: TGTGCCAGCAGCGCCGAACAGGGATTTGGCACAGATACGCAGTATTTT
j_gene: TRBJ2-3
v_gene: TRBV11-3
abundance: -
d_gene: -

CDR3aa: CAWGTGRSLTDTQYF
CDR3nt: TGTGCCTGGGGAACGGGACGGAGTCTCACAGATACGCAGTATTTT
j_gene: TRBJ2-3
v_gene: TRBV30
abundance: -
d_gene: -

CDR3aa: CASSPGGLAKNIQYF
CDR3nt: TGTGCCAGCAGCCCAGGGGGACTAGCCAAAAACATTCAGTACTTC
j_gene: TRBJ2-4
v_gene: TRBV5-4
abundance: few
d_gene: -

CDR3aa: CASSPRTSGTLGEQFF
CDR3nt: TGCGCCAGCAGCCCTCGGACTAGCGGGACCTTGGGTGAGCAGTTCTTC
j_gene: TRBJ2-1
v_gene: TRBV5-1
abundance: -
d_gene: TRBD2

CDR3aa: CASREGQYSNQPQHF
CDR3nt: TGTGCCAGTAGAGAGGGACAGTATAGCAATCAGCCCCAGCATTTT
j_gene: TRBJ1-5
v_gene: TRBV19
abundance: -
d_gene: TRBD1

CDR3aa: CSVGWTGRNEQFF
CDR3nt: TGCAGCGTTGGGTGGACTGGGAGGAATGAGCAGTTCTTC
j_gene: TRBJ2-1
v_gene: TRBV29-1
abundance: -
d_gene: -

CDR3aa: CASSLGLDTEAFF
CDR3nt: TGTGCCAGCAGCCTGGGGTTGGACACTGAAGCTTTCTTT
j_gene: TRBJ1-1
v_gene: TRBV11-3
abundance: -
d_gene: -

CDR3aa: CSVGGLAGLNEQFF
CDR3nt: TGCAGCGTTGGGGGCCTAGCGGGATTGAATGAGCAGTTCTTC
j_gene: TRBJ2-1
v_gene: TRBV29-1
abundance: -
d_gene: TRBD2

CDR3aa: CASSPNRASSYNEQFF
CDR3nt: TGTGCCAGCTCACCAAACAGGGCATCCTCCTACAATGAGCAGTTCTTC
j_gene: TRBJ2-1
v_gene: TRBV18
abundance: -
d_gene: -

CDR3aa: CASSLGPGTEAFF
CDR3nt: TGCGCCAGCAGCTTGGGGCCGGGGACTGAAGCTTTCTTT
j_gene: TRBJ1-1
v_gene: TRBV5-1
abundance: -
d_gene: -

CDR3aa: CASSQEERVEWRPTDTQYF
CDR3nt: TGCGCCAGCAGCCAAGAAGAACGGGTGGAATGGCGACCTACAGATACGCAGTATTTT
j_gene: TRBJ2-3
v_gene: TRBV4-1
abundance: -
d_gene: -

CDR3aa: CASSPGLETDTQYF
CDR3nt: TGTGCCAGCTCACCGGGACTAGAAACAGATACGCAGTATTTT
j_gene: TRBJ2-3
v_gene: TRBV18
abundance: -
d_gene: TRBD2

CDR3aa: CASSYPGGEYGYTF
CDR3nt: TGCGCCAGCAGCTACCCCGGGGGAGAATATGGCTACACCTTC
j_gene: TRBJ1-2
v_gene: TRBV5-1
abundance: -
d_gene: -

CDR3aa: CASSLTSGGSDTQYF
CDR3nt: TGTGCCAGCAGCCTGACCAGCGGGGGTTCAGATACGCAGTATTTT
j_gene: TRBJ2-3
v_gene: TRBV7-9
abundance: -
d_gene: TRBD2

CDR3aa: CASKWSSTDTQYF
CDR3nt: TGTGCCAGCAAATGGTCCTCCACAGATACGCAGTATTTT
j_gene: TRBJ2-3
v_gene: TRBV5-4
abundance: -
d_gene: -

CDR3aa: CSVEATGKREQYF
CDR3nt: TGCAGCGTTGAGGCCACCGGGAAACGCGAGCAGTACTTC
j_gene: TRBJ2-7
v_gene: TRBV29-1
abundance: -
d_gene: -

CDR3aa: CASTRMPHTEAFF
CDR3nt: TGTGCCAGTACACGGATGCCACACACTGAAGCTTTCTTT
j_gene: TRBJ1-1
v_gene: TRBV19
abundance: -
d_gene: -

CDR3aa: CATSRDPFSGNTIYF
CDR3nt: TGTGCCACCAGCAGAGATCCGTTCTCTGGAAACACCATATATTTT
j_gene: TRBJ1-3
v_gene: TRBV15
abundance: -
d_gene: -

CDR3aa: CASKGLSGHNEQFF
CDR3nt: TGTGCCAGCAAAGGACTAAGCGGTCACAATGAGCAGTTCTTC
j_gene: TRBJ2-1
v_gene: TRBV2
abundance: few
d_gene: -

CDR3aa: CASSQVNGAEAFF
CDR3nt: TGCGCCAGCAGCCAAGTCAACGGTGCTGAAGCTTTCTTT
j_gene: TRBJ1-1
v_gene: TRBV4-1
abundance: -
d_gene: -

CDR3aa: CASSLTGSGADTQYF
CDR3nt: TGCGCCAGCAGCCTCACAGGGTCTGGAGCAGATACGCAGTATTTT
j_gene: TRBJ2-3
v_gene: TRBV4-1
abundance: -
d_gene: -

CDR3aa: CASSYLGTIYF
CDR3nt: TGTGCCAGCAGCTACCTGGGCACCATATATTTT
j_gene: TRBJ1-3
v_gene: TRBV5-5
abundance: -
d_gene: -

CDR3aa: CASRVPGQYGYTF
CDR3nt: TGTGCCAGCAGAGTACCGGGACAGTATGGCTACACCTTC
j_gene: TRBJ1-2
v_gene: TRBV6-5
abundance: -
d_gene: TRBD1

CDR3aa: CASSLSYRNSPLHF
CDR3nt: TGCGCCAGCAGCTTATCATACAGAAATTCACCCCTCCACTTT
j_gene: TRBJ1-6
v_gene: TRBV5-1
abundance: -
d_gene: -

CDR3aa: CASKIGAGDTGELFF
CDR3nt: TGTGCCAGTAAAATCGGGGCAGGGGACACCGGGGAGCTGTTTTTT
j_gene: TRBJ2-2
v_gene: TRBV19
abundance: -
d_gene: -

CDR3aa: CASSSGQGTYEQYF
CDR3nt: TGTGCCAGCTCGTCGGGACAGGGAACCTACGAGCAGTACTTC
j_gene: TRBJ2-7
v_gene: TRBV18
abundance: -
d_gene: TRBD1

CDR3aa: CASSEEGTVHNEQFF
CDR3nt: TGTGCCAGCAGTGAAGAAGGGACAGTTCACAATGAGCAGTTCTTC
j_gene: TRBJ2-1
v_gene: TRBV2
abundance: -
d_gene: TRBD1

CDR3aa: CASSVGLGFKETQYF
CDR3nt: TGTGCCAGCAGCGTAGGCTTAGGGTTTAAAGAGACCCAGTACTTC
j_gene: TRBJ2-5
v_gene: TRBV9
abundance: -
d_gene: -

CDR3aa: CASSDIVPGARSGYTF
CDR3nt: TGTGCCAGCAGTGATATAGTTCCAGGGGCGAGGAGTGGCTACACCTTC
j_gene: TRBJ1-2
v_gene: TRBV2
abundance: once
d_gene: -

CDR3aa: CATSRDSGLPSYEQYF
CDR3nt: TGTGCCACCAGCAGAGATTCGGGACTACCCTCCTACGAGCAGTACTTC
j_gene: TRBJ2-7
v_gene: TRBV15
abundance: -
d_gene: TRBD2

CDR3aa: CASSPTGGTNEKLFF
CDR3nt: TGCGCCAGCAGCCCGACAGGGGGAACTAATGAAAAACTGTTTTTT
j_gene: TRBJ1-4
v_gene: TRBV5-1
abundance: -
d_gene: TRBD1

CDR3aa: CASSFTGSGPRGEQFF
CDR3nt: TGTGCCAGCAGCTTCACGGGGTCGGGCCCTAGGGGTGAGCAGTTCTTC
j_gene: TRBJ2-1
v_gene: TRBV5-5
abundance: -
d_gene: -

CDR3aa: CASTGGLNYNEQFF
CDR3nt: TGTGCCTCGACAGGGGGCTTGAACTACAATGAGCAGTTCTTC
j_gene: TRBJ2-1
v_gene: TRBV30
abundance: -
d_gene: TRBD1

CDR3aa: CASSEALRTSGGQYF
CDR3nt: TGTGCCAGCAGTGAAGCGCTTCGTACGTCGGGGGGGCAGTACTTC
j_gene: TRBJ2-7
v_gene: TRBV2
abundance: -
d_gene: TRBD2

CDR3aa: CASTKGTSGSTDTQYF
CDR3nt: TGTGCCAGCACCAAAGGGACTAGCGGAAGCACAGATACGCAGTATTTT
j_gene: TRBJ2-3
v_gene: TRBV6-6
abundance: once
d_gene: TRBD2

CDR3aa: CSVEDRPLLDTQYF
CDR3nt: TGCAGCGTTGAAGATCGGCCGTTACTAGATACGCAGTATTTT
j_gene: TRBJ2-3
v_gene: TRBV29-1
abundance: -
d_gene: -

CDR3aa: CASSFPRTGGSSGANVLTF
CDR3nt: TGTGCCAGCAGTTTCCCTCGGACAGGGGGATCATCTGGGGCCAACGTCCTGACTTTC
j_gene: TRBJ2-6
v_gene: TRBV28
abundance: once
d_gene: TRBD1

CDR3aa: CASSEYAADTQYF
CDR3nt: TGTGCCAGCAGTGAATATGCGGCAGATACGCAGTATTTT
j_gene: TRBJ2-3
v_gene: TRBV25-1
abundance: -
d_gene: -

CDR3aa: CSVENPDRSSYNEQFF
CDR3nt: TGCAGCGTTGAAAACCCGGACAGAAGCTCCTACAATGAGCAGTTCTTC
j_gene: TRBJ2-1
v_gene: TRBV29-1
abundance: -
d_gene: -

CDR3aa: CASSQAAAYEQYF
CDR3nt: TGTGCCAGCAGCCAAGCAGCAGCCTACGAGCAGTACTTC
j_gene: TRBJ2-7
v_gene: TRBV14
abundance: -
d_gene: -

CDR3aa: CASSPPGTTSYNEQFF
CDR3nt: TGTGCCAGCAGCCCACCCGGGACTACCTCCTACAATGAGCAGTTCTTC
j_gene: TRBJ2-1
v_gene: TRBV7-9
abundance: -
d_gene: TRBD2

CDR3aa: CASSNPGGFGQYF
CDR3nt: TGTGCCAGCAGTAACCCAGGGGGCTTCGGGCAGTACTTC
j_gene: TRBJ2-7
v_gene: TRBV28
abundance: -
d_gene: TRBD1

CDR3aa: CASSLLSDTYEQYF
CDR3nt: TGCGCCAGCAGCTTGCTATCAGACACCTACGAGCAGTACTTC
j_gene: TRBJ2-7
v_gene: TRBV5-1
abundance: -
d_gene: -

CDR3aa: CASSQDGYGYTF
CDR3nt: TGTGCCAGCAGCCAGGACGGTTATGGCTACACCTTC
j_gene: TRBJ1-2
v_gene: TRBV7-2
abundance: -
d_gene: -

CDR3aa: CASWVGAGGQETQYF
CDR3nt: TGTGCCAGCTGGGTTGGGGCGGGAGGCCAAGAGACCCAGTACTTC
j_gene: TRBJ2-5
v_gene: TRBV27
abundance: few
d_gene: TRBD2